Below are 16 T cell receptor beta chains sequenced from a single sample in a study of naive and memory T cell subsets. Both TRBC1 and TRBC2 were covered by a beta constant-region primer of two equimolar oligonucleotides. TCRdb fed the UMI-ligation and nested PCR reads into MiXCR, producing one record per CDR3 protein. The data contain 120,000 to 150,000 distinct CDR3 sequences, approximately 15% of them seen just once; the ten biggest clones take up just over 0.14%. Material for sequencing was naive CD4+ T cells from blood. The origin of the receptors is a human donor in good health.

The V call is TRBV12-3 or TRBV12-4, the J call TRBJ2-2; D uncertain. CDR3 length equals 13 residues. V was shortened by 6 bases and J by 6 bases, with 11 bases between the two germline ends. CDR3 region: CASRETSPGELFF. CDR3 nucleotides: TGTGCCAGCAGGGAGACATCCCCCGGGGAGCTGTTTTTT.

V usage is TRBV5-1 and J usage is TRBJ2-3; TRBD2 matches at 8 bases. CDR3 length equals 15 residues. V gave up 4 bases and J gave up 0 bases; unmatched junction bases: 4. Per the germline V gene, CDR1 is SGHRS and CDR2 is YFSETQ. For the CDR3, the DNA is TGCGCCAGCAGCCCGGGACTAGACAGCACAGATACGCAGTATTTT. As protein: CASSPGLDSTDTQYF.

Here the CDR3 reads CASSLVLLQGPYEQYF. The DNA of the CDR3 is TGTGCCAGCAGCTTAGTGCTGTTACAAGGGCCCTACGAGCAGTACTTC. This sequence joins TRBV7-8 and TRBJ2-7; D is ambiguous. This CDR3 contains 16 residues. Trimming removed 1 base from V and 2 bases from J, with 15 bases in between. The germline gives CDR1 SGHVS, CDR2 FQNEAQ.

The V and J genes are TRBV6-1 and TRBJ2-7; no reliable D call. Germline-derived CDR1 and CDR2 are MNHNS and SASEGT. Trimming left V 3 bases short and J 5 bases short, with 8 bases between. The CDR3 covers 12 residues. This chain's CDR3 is CASSDPSDEQYF. The CDR3 DNA reads TGTGCCAGCAGTGACCCATCCGACGAGCAGTACTTC.

This clonotype showed up just a few times. The chain uses TRBV28 and TRBJ2-5; 10 bases line up with TRBD1. V shed 7 bases and J 5 bases; nucleotides not matched to a gene: 7. Germline V CDR1 and CDR2: MDHEN, SYDVKM. The CDR3 length is 14 residues. CDR3 sequence (DNA): TGTGCCAGCAAGGAGACAGGGGGCCCCGAGACCCAGTACTTC. It is translated as CASKETGGPETQYF. Looking up the rest from reference TRBV28 and TRBJ2-5 gives the full variable domain: DVKVTQSSRYLVKRTGEKVFLECVQDMDHENMFWYRQDPGLGLRLIYFSYDVKMKEKGDIPEGYSVSREKKERFSLILESASTNQTSMYLCASKETGGPETQYFGPGTRLLVL.

This chain connects TRBV4-1 to TRBJ2-7; TRBD1 matches at 10 bases. Germline V gene lookup returns CDR1 MGHRA and CDR2 YSYEKL. Trimming cost V 0 bases and J 4 bases; bases outside gene matches: 9. The CDR3 contains 17 residues. CDR3 DNA sequence: TGCGCCAGCAGCCAAGAGGTGGTTCGGGACAGGGGATACGAGCAGTACTTC. Protein product: CASSQEVVRDRGYEQYF.

The chain recombines TRBV5-1 with TRBJ2-5; no reliable D call. The CDR3 has 12 residues. In germline, CDR1 is SGHRS, CDR2 YFSETQ. V lost 1 base, J lost 4 bases, and 5 bases lay in between. The CDR3 DNA reads as TGCGCCAGCAGCTTGTCGGCAGAGACCCAGTACTTC. This translates into CASSLSAETQYF.

Ten or more counts support this clonotype. The chain is built from TRBV19 and TRBJ2-1; D unresolved. CDR1 is LNHDA and CDR2 is SQIVND in the germline V gene (reference sequence). Trimming pared 5 bases from V and 4 bases from J, leaving 3 bases between. CDR3 length equals 11 residues. The CDR3 sequence: CASSVYNEQFF. CDR3 DNA sequence: TGTGCCAGTAGTGTATACAATGAGCAGTTCTTC.

V is TRBV6-2 or TRBV6-3 and J is TRBJ2-1; TRBD2 aligns across 10 bases. Germline CDR1 reads MNHEY; CDR2 reads SVGEGT. The CDR3 loop spans 18 amino acids. V trimming: 9 bases; J trimming: 7 bases; junction bases outside the gene matches: 21. CDR3 nucleotide sequence: TGTGCCAGTACCGGACTAGCGGTAAAAGCGAAGGTAGGAAATGAGCAGTTCTTC. Its translation: CASTGLAVKAKVGNEQFF.

This clonotype has only a few counts. The chain carries TRBV7-8 and TRBJ2-1, with TRBD2 identical over 7 bases. The germline CDR1 and CDR2 sequences are SGHVS and FQNEAQ. This CDR3 comprises 15 residues. The V gene end was trimmed by 1 base and the J gene end by 6 bases; junction bases not matched to a gene: 6. The CDR3 nucleotides read TGTGCCAGCAGCTTAGGGGGAGGGCCTTTCAATGAGCAGTTCTTC. This translates into CASSLGGGPFNEQFF.

This chain uses TRBV12-3 or TRBV12-4 with TRBJ1-1; 7 nucleotides match TRBD1. This CDR3 has 14 residues. V gave up 7 bases and J gave up 4 bases; unmatched junction bases: 9. This CDR3 is CASIMTGRVTEAFF. For the CDR3, the DNA is TGTGCCAGCATTATGACAGGGAGAGTCACTGAAGCTTTCTTT.

The V call is TRBV30, the J call TRBJ2-5; the D gene is possibly TRBD2 (6 bases). CDR1 GTSNPN and CDR2 SVGIG come from the germline V gene (reference sequence). The CDR3 runs to 13 residues. Trimming stripped 1 base from V and 7 bases from J, with 13 bases between. Here the CDR3 reads CAWSAGVSGTQYF. The CDR3 DNA reads TGTGCCTGGAGTGCGGGAGTTTCAGGGACCCAGTACTTC.

The rearrangement joins TRBV5-1 to TRBJ2-2; 9 nucleotides agree with TRBD2. There are 15 residues in the CDR3. The germline gives CDR1 SGHRS, CDR2 YFSETQ. The V segment lost 4 bases and the J segment 6 bases; nucleotides outside the gene matches: 7. CDR3 in amino acids: CASSISGSRPGELFF. The CDR3 coding sequence is TGCGCCAGCAGCATTAGCGGGAGTAGGCCCGGGGAGCTGTTTTTT.

This clonotype was counted only a few times. The chain carries TRBV30 and TRBJ1-2; 10 nucleotides line up with TRBD1. CDR1 and CDR2 from the germline V gene are GTSNPN and SVGIG (reference sequence). The CDR3 totals 13 residues. Trimming at V came to 2 bases and at J to 5 bases, leaving 2 bases not matched to a gene. CDR3 nucleotides: TGTGCCTGGAGTCTGGGACAGGGGTATGGCTACACCTTC. This sequence encodes CAWSLGQGYGYTF.

The chain employs TRBV5-1 and TRBJ2-1, with 9 bases lining up with TRBD2. Germline CDR1 reads SGHRS; CDR2 reads YFSETQ. Losses at the gene ends were 1 base for V and 3 bases for J; bases not matched to a gene: 5. This CDR3 spans 16 amino acids. CDR3 loop: CASSLIAGALYNEQFF. The CDR3 nucleotides read TGCGCCAGCAGCTTGATAGCGGGAGCGCTCTACAATGAGCAGTTCTTC.

The V gene is TRBV10-3, the J gene TRBJ2-7, with 8 positions matching TRBD1. From germline, CDR1 is ENHRY and CDR2 SYGVKD. The CDR3 length is 13 residues. V lost 4 bases, J lost 5 bases, and 4 bases stayed unmatched. CDR3 sequence: CAISGTGNDEQYF. CDR3 in DNA: TGTGCCATCAGTGGGACAGGGAACGACGAGCAGTACTTC.